This TCR beta chain was sequenced during a study of beta chain features in type 1 diabetes. Study-wide findings and caveats: Among type 1 diabetes patients, VDJ junctions had fewer insertions and more deletions. High TCR expression in some cells could lead to their over-representation in cDNA sequencing. In comparison with healthy donors, patients had naive, central memory and Treg TCRB repertoires that appeared more similar.

Investigators reverse transcribed all isolated RNA, so they sequenced expressed TCRB transcripts. Assay: immunoSEQ multiplex PCR; the TCRdb copy retains only in-frame clones and omits some. The data hold some 180,000 clones, with roughly an eighth observed a single time. In its sample, this clone was seen a few times. Its antigen is undetermined. Germline values: CDR1 SGDLS, CDR2 YYNGEE. V was cut by 3 bases and J by 3 bases, with 17 bases left in between. The CDR3 has 16 residues. This clonotype was obtained from a woman aged 18-29 years in good health. Sequences were obtained from central memory CD4+ T cells from blood. The V gene is TRBV9, the J gene TRBJ2-3; D possibly corresponds to TRBD1 (6 bases). CDR3 amino acids: CASSAYNRVGTDTQYF. The DNA of the CDR3 is TGTGCCAGCAGCGCATATAACAGGGTTGGAACAGATACGCAGTATTTT.